This T cell receptor (beta chain) was sequenced in a study of early T cells in non-severe SARS-CoV-2 infection. Turning to the study itself: Sequenced bulk RNA came from whole blood that was unsorted, and chains were unpaired. Regarding the study as a whole: Anti-spike CD8 specificities were favored by VDJdb matching, whose results missed private and CD4 specificities.

The CDR3 is 15 residues long. The germline V gene encodes CDR1 SGHDN and CDR2 FVKESK. Losses at the gene ends were 1 base for V and 3 bases for J; bases not matched to a gene: 0. Separate cDNA molecules each had unique molecular identifiers attached to them. TCRdb fed the 5' RACE reads into MiXCR, producing one record per CDR3 protein. Here the sample spans 85,000 to 100,000 distinct CDR3 sequences, around 17% being singletons. Remarks on this clonotype: Its antigen is not known.

This sequence was found in an adult who was a healthcare worker with PCR-confirmed SARS-CoV-2 infection or an uninfected control (not recorded which). The chain couples TRBV14 to TRBJ2-5, with 12 bases that match TRBD2. The sequencing used whole blood, collected at baseline. DNA for the CDR3: TGTGCCAGCAGCCAAGGACTAGCGGGGGAAGAGACCCAGTACTTC. Translation gives CASSQGLAGEETQYF.